The text below deals with one T cell receptor (beta chain). This sample is drawn from a study of control samples from healthy donors and cancer patients. Data came from immunoSEQ multiplex PCR; TCRdb stores just in-frame clones and leaves some out. The sample lists about 140,000 clones; 91% were seen once. The CDR3 totals 15 residues. Germline CDR1 reads SGHNT; CDR2 reads YYREEE (reference sequence). V was shortened by 4 bases and J by 3 bases, with 16 bases between the two germline ends. Input material: blood. The rearrangement links TRBV5-4 to TRBJ2-5; D is ambiguous. The TCR sequence derives from a man younger than 30 in good health. The CDR3 DNA follows: TGTGCCAGCAGCGCAATATCTAGATCCGAAGAGACCCAGTACTTC. As protein: CASSAISRSEETQYF.